This T cell receptor (beta chain) was documented in a study of graft-versus-host responses after intestinal transplantation. Data came from immunoSEQ multiplex PCR; TCRdb stores just in-frame clones and leaves some out. The sample includes some 120,000 clones, more than 85% seen only once; the top ten take around 1.2%. In regard to this clone: The antigen is not known.

V lost 0 bases, J lost 0 bases, and 6 bases lay in between. The CDR3 has 14 amino acids. CDR1 and CDR2 (germline): SGHVS, FNYEAQ. The source of this sequence is a human donor who was the organ donor for an intestinal transplant. The sequencing here drew on unstimulated CD8+ T cells sorted from spleen or lymph node cells, taken before transplant. This rearrangement joins TRBV7-6 to TRBJ2-7, with D possibly matching TRBD2 (6 bases). The CDR3 loop is CASSLAGGSYEQYF. CDR3 DNA: TGTGCCAGCAGCTTAGCGGGAGGCTCCTACGAGCAGTACTTC.